This T cell receptor beta chain was sequenced for a study of monozygotic twins with cystic fibrosis. Study-wide results and caveats: The repertoire was suggested to be naive-dominated, clonality median about 0.0094.

On this clone: Its specificity is not known.

Deletions cut 4 bases from V and 4 bases from J, with 16 bases between. The CDR3 has 15 residues. Per the germline V gene, CDR1 is MGHRA and CDR2 is YSYEKL. Some clones are missing from TCRdb's copy, which holds only in-frame ones; the method was immunoSEQ multiplex PCR. This table holds fewer than 25,000 clones, 85% to 90% found once. The source material was blood. The clonotype comes from a woman between 25 and 40 years old with cystic fibrosis. This chain links TRBV4-1 with TRBJ1-2; D possibly corresponds to TRBD1 (5 bases). CDR3 DNA sequence: TGCGCCAGCAGCCGCCATTTGGCGGACATCTATGGCTACACCTTC. This codes for CASSRHLADIYGYTF.